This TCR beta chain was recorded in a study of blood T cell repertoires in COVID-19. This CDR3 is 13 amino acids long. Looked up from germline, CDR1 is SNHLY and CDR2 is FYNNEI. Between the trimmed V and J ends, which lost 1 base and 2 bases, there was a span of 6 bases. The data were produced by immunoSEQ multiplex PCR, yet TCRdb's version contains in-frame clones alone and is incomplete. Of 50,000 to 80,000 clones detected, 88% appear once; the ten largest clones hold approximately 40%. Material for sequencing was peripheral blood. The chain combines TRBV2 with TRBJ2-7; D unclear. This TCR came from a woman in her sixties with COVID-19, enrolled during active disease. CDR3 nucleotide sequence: TGTGCCAGCAGTGAAGGAGTGACCTACGAGCAGTACTTC. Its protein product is CASSEGVTYEQYF.